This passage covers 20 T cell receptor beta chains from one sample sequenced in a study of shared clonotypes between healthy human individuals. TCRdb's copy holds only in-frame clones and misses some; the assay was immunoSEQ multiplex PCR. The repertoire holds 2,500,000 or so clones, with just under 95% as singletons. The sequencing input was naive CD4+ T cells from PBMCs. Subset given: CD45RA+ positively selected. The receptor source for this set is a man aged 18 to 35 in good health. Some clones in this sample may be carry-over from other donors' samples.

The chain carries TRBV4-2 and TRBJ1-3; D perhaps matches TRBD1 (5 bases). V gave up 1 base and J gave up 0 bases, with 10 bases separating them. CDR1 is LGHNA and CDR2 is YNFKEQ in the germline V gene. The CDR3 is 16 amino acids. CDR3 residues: CASSQGTGTSGNTIYF. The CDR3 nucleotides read TGTGCCAGCAGCCAAGGTACGGGGACCTCTGGAAACACCATATATTTT.

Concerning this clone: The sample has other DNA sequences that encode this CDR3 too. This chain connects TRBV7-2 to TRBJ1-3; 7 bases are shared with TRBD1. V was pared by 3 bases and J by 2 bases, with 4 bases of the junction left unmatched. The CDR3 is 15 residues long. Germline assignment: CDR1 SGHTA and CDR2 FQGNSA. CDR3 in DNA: TGTGCCAGCAGCTTGAACAGGGGACCTGGAAACACCATATATTTT. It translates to CASSLNRGPGNTIYF.

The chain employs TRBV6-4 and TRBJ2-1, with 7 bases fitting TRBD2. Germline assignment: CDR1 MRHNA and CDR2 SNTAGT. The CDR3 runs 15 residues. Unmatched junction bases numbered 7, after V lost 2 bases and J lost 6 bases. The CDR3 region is CASSDLSGTTNEQFF. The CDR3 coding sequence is TGTGCCAGCAGTGACCTTTCCGGGACTACCAATGAGCAGTTCTTC.

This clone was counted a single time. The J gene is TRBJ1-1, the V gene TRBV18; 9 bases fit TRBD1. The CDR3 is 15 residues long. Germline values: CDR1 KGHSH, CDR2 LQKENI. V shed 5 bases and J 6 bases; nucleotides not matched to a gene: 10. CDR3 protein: CASSTDRGRLAEAFF. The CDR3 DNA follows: TGTGCCAGCTCAACGGACAGGGGTAGGTTGGCTGAAGCTTTCTTT.

CDR3 residues: CASSVDRGRNTIYF. For the CDR3, the DNA is TGTGCCAGCAGCGTAGACAGGGGTAGAAACACCATATATTTT. The gene calls are TRBV9 and TRBJ1-3; TRBD1 aligns across 7 bases. CDR1 is SGDLS, CDR2 YYNGEE, per germline. Trimming at V came to 0 bases and at J to 5 bases, leaving 2 bases not matched to a gene. The CDR3 sequence is 14 residues long.

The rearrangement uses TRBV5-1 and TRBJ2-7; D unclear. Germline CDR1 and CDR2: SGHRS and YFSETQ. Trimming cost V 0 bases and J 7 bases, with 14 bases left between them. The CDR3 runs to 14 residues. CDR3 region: CASSLAAIAQEQYF. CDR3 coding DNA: TGCGCCAGCAGCTTGGCTGCGATAGCTCAAGAGCAGTACTTC.

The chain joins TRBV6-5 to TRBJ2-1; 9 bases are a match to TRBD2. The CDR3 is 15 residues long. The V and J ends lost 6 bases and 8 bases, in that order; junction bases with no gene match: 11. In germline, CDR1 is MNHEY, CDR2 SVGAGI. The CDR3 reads CASSRTGTSKDEQFF. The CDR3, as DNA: TGTGCCAGCAGCCGCACCGGGACTAGCAAGGATGAGCAGTTCTTC.

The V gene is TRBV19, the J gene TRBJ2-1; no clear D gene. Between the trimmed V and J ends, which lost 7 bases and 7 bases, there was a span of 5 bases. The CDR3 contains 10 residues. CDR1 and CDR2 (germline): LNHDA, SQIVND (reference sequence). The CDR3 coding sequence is TGTGCCAGTAAGGCGAATGAGCAGTTCTTC. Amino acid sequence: CASKANEQFF.

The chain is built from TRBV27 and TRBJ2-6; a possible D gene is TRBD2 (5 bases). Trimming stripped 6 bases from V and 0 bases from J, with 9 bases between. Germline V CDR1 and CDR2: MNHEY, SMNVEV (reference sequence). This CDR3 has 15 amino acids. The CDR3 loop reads CASRTISSGANVLTF. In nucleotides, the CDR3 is TGTGCCAGCAGGACTATCAGCTCTGGGGCCAACGTCCTGACTTTC.

The CDR3 region has the DNA TGTGCCAGCAGCCCCGCCCAAAACACCGGGGAGCTGTTTTTT. It codes for CASSPAQNTGELFF. The J gene is TRBJ2-2, the V gene TRBV11-2, with D hard to call. Between the trimmed V and J ends, which lost 5 bases and 2 bases, there was a span of 9 bases. This CDR3 spans 14 amino acids. Per germline, CDR1 SGHAT and CDR2 FQNNGV.

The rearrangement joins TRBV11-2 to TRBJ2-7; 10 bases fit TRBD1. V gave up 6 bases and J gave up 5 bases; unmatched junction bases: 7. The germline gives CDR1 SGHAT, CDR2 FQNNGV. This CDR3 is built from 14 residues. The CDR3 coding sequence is TGTGCCAGCAGTTGGGACAGGGGATTCAACGAGCAGTACTTC. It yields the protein CASSWDRGFNEQYF.

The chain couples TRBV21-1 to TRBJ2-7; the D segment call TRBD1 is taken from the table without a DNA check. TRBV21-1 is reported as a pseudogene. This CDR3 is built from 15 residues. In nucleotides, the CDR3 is TGTGCCAGCAGCAAGGGGGCCAGTCGCTCCTACGAGCAGTACTTC. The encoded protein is CASSKGASRSYEQYF.

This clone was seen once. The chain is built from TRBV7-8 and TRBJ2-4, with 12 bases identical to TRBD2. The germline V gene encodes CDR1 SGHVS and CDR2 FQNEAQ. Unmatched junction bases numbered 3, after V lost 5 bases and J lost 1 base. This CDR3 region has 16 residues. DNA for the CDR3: TGTGCCAGCAGCCGTCTAGCGGGAGGGGCCAAAAACATTCAGTACTTC. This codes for CASSRLAGGAKNIQYF.

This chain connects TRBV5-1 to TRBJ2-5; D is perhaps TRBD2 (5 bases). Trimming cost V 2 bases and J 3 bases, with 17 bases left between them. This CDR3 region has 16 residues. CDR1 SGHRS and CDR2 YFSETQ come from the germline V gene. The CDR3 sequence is CASSLRQLALEETQYF. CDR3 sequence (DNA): TGCGCCAGCAGCTTAAGGCAGCTAGCCTTAGAAGAGACCCAGTACTTC.

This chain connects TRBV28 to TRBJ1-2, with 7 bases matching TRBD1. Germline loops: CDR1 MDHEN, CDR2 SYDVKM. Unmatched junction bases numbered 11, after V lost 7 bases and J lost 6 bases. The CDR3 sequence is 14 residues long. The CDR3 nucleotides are TGTGCCAGCACTTCGACAGGGACGGTTAATGGCTACACCTTC. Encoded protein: CASTSTGTVNGYTF.

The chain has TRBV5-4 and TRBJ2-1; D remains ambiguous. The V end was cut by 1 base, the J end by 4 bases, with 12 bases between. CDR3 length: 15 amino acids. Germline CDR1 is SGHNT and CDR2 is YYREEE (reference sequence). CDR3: CASSLTKPDYNEQFF. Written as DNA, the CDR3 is TGTGCCAGCAGCTTGACTAAACCAGATTACAATGAGCAGTTCTTC. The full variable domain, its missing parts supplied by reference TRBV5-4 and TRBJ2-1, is ETGVTQSPTHLIKTRGQQVTLRCSSQSGHNTVSWYQQALGQGPQFIFQYYREEENGRGNFPPRFSGLQFPNYSSELNVNALELDDSALYLCASSLTKPDYNEQFFGPGTRLTVL.

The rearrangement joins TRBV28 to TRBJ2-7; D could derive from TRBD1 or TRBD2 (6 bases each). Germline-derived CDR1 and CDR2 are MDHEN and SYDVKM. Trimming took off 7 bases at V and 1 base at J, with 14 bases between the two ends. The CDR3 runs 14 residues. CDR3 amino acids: CASNRWRGSYEQYF. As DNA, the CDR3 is TGTGCCAGCAATCGCTGGAGGGGGTCCTACGAGCAGTACTTC.

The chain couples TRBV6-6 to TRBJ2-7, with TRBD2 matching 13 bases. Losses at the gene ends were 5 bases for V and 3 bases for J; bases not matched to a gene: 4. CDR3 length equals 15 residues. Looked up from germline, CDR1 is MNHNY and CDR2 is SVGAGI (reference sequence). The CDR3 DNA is TGTGCCAGCAGTAGGGGACTAGCGGGAATCTACGAGCAGTACTTC. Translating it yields CASSRGLAGIYEQYF.

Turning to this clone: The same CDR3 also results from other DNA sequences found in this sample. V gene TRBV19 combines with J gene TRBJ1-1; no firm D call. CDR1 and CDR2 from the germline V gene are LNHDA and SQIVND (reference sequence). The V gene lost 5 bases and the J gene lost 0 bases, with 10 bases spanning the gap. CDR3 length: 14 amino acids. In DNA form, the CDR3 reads TGTGCCAGTAGTCCCCGAGAGGTGAACACTGAAGCTTTCTTT. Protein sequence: CASSPREVNTEAFF. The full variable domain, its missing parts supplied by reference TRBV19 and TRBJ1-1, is DGGITQSPKYLFRKEGQNVTLSCEQNLNHDAMYWYRQDPGQGLRLIYYSQIVNDFQKGDIAEGYSVSREKKESFPLTVTSAQKNPTAFYLCASSPREVNTEAFFGQGTRLTVV.

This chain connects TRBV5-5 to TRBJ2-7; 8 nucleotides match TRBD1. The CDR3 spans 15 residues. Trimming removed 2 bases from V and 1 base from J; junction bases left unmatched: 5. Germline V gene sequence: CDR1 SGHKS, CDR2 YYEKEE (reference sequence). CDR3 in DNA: TGTGCCAGCAGCTTAGGACAGGGTCGTTCCTACGAGCAGTACTTC. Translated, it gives CASSLGQGRSYEQYF.